The present TCR beta chain was sequenced within a study of CD8+CD57+ T cells in acquired aplastic anemia. Study background: Sorting CD4+ and CD8+ cells gave DNA averaging around 3 ug. Study outcomes and limitations: Almost 30 sequences, all CD8+ CDR3, were shared between patients and controls.

CDR3 and TCR beta VDJ profiling relied on a genomic DNA template. TCRdb ran MiXCR on the reads and lists one entry per CDR3 protein. Found here are roughly 180,000 distinct CDR3 sequences, 63% of them singletons; the top ten hold about 42%. On this clonotype: The antigen remains undetermined.

Patients selected for sequencing had displayed CD8+CD57+ cell expansion by flow cytometry. The CDR3 covers 12 residues. V was shortened by 4 bases and J by 7 bases, with 11 bases between the two germline ends. Germline assignment: CDR1 SGHNT and CDR2 YYREEE (reference sequence). Sample: sorted CD4+, CD8+, or CD8+CD57+ T cells (not recorded which) from PBMCs. The chain recombines TRBV5-4 with TRBJ2-5, with unresolved D. This TCR derives from a human donor with aplastic anemia. The chain's CDR3 is CASSQYERTQYF. The CDR3, as DNA: TGTGCCAGCAGCCAATATGAAAGGACCCAGTACTTC.